A single sample gave rise to the 26 T cell receptor beta chains below, sequenced in a study of blood T cell repertoires in COVID-19. The assay was immunoSEQ multiplex PCR, and TCRdb's table has in-frame clones only and misses some. The sample consists of under 300,000 clones, roughly 89% of them appearing once. The sequencing sample was made of PBMCs or T cells enriched from blood (not recorded which). All receptors derive from a woman aged 60-70 years who had recovered from COVID-19.

This clone occurred a few times. The chain has TRBV2 and TRBJ2-3; 10 bases align to TRBD1. Germline CDR1 and CDR2: SNHLY and FYNNEI. V lost 8 bases and J lost 3; bases outside the gene matches: 8. CDR3 size: 15 residues. The CDR3 DNA sequence: TGTGCCAGCGGAGCCCGGACAGGGGGGACAGATACGCAGTATTTT. It yields the protein CASGARTGGTDTQYF.

This chain joins TRBV7-3 and TRBJ2-4; a possible D gene is TRBD2 (6 bases). This CDR3 has 15 amino acids. The V gene lost 5 bases and the J gene lost 6 bases, with 17 bases spanning the gap. Germline-derived CDR1 and CDR2 are SGHTA and FQGTGA. In nucleotides, the CDR3 is TGTGCCAGCAGCCCCAGTGCGGGACCGGGAAACATTCAGTACTTC. This translates into CASSPSAGPGNIQYF. The variable domain in full, with the rest retrieved from reference TRBV7-3 and TRBJ2-4, is GAGVSQTPSNKVTEKGKYVELRCDPISGHTALYWYRQSLGQGPEFLIYFQGTGAADDSGLPNDRFFAVRPEGSVSTLKIQRTERGDSAVYLCASSPSAGPGNIQYFGAGTRLSVL.

The rearrangement links TRBV28 to TRBJ2-7; the match to TRBD2 covers 9 bases. V was clipped by 4 bases and J by 0 bases; unmatched bases: 4. The CDR3 runs to 15 residues. Germline V CDR1 and CDR2: MDHEN, SYDVKM. DNA for the CDR3: TGTGCCAGCAGTTCTGGCGGGAGGGTCTCCTACGAGCAGTACTTC. Residues: CASSSGGRVSYEQYF.

This chain joins TRBV6-5 and TRBJ1-2, with 8 bases aligning to TRBD1. In germline, CDR1 is MNHEY, CDR2 SVGAGI. The CDR3 contains 15 residues. Unmatched junction bases numbered 9, after V lost 6 bases and J lost 3 bases. The CDR3 DNA sequence: TGTGCCAGCAGCCCAGGGGGCAGCTCCCACTATGGCTACACCTTC. It specifies CASSPGGSSHYGYTF.

This clone was seen just once. This rearrangement joins TRBV7-9 to TRBJ1-6; TRBD1 might be the D (5 bases). V was clipped by 1 base and J by 6 bases, with 10 bases between them. This CDR3 is built from 15 residues. Germline lookup yields CDR1 SEHNR and CDR2 FQNEAQ (reference sequence). In DNA, the CDR3 is TGTGCCAGCAGCTTAGACCAAGGGGCTAATTCACCCCTCCACTTT. It yields the protein CASSLDQGANSPLHF.

CDR3 DNA sequence: TGTGCCAGCAGTTTTCAGGGGGCAGGGTTCCCCACTGAAGCTTTCTTT. Amino acid sequence: CASSFQGAGFPTEAFF. The chain is built from TRBV27 and TRBJ1-1; 8 bases align to TRBD1. CDR1 MNHEY and CDR2 SMNVEV come from the germline V gene (reference sequence). The CDR3 sequence is 16 residues long. The trim removed 3 bases at V and 4 bases at J, leaving 10 bases unmatched.

This rearrangement joins TRBV11-2 to TRBJ2-1; the D is unclear. Trimming shortened V by 0 bases and J by 7 bases, and 13 bases separated the two germline ends. Germline V gene sequence: CDR1 SGHAT, CDR2 FQNNGV. The CDR3 spans 15 residues. CDR3 sequence (DNA): TGTGCCAGCAGCTTAGAGTACTTAGCTCATAATGAGCAGTTCTTC. Translating gives CASSLEYLAHNEQFF.

The chain couples TRBV7-3 to TRBJ1-1; 7 bases are a match to TRBD1. V lost 2 bases, J lost 1 base, and 1 base stayed unmatched. Germline assignment: CDR1 SGHTA and CDR2 FQGTGA. The length of the CDR3 is 14 residues. The CDR3 region is CASSLAGGNTEAFF. CDR3 in DNA: TGTGCCAGCAGCTTAGCAGGGGGGAACACTGAAGCTTTCTTT.

V usage is TRBV15 and J usage is TRBJ1-3; 7 nucleotides agree with TRBD1. The V and J ends lost 1 base and 0 bases, in that order; junction bases with no gene match: 0. Germline V CDR1 and CDR2: LNHNV, YYDKDF (reference sequence). The CDR3 is 15 amino acids. CDR3 in amino acids: CATSRGTGSGNTIYF. CDR3 DNA: TGTGCCACCAGCAGAGGGACAGGCTCTGGAAACACCATATATTTT.

The CDR3 reads CASSLDSQGSYNEQFF. CDR3 bases: TGTGCCAGCAGCTTAGATTCCCAGGGGTCCTACAATGAGCAGTTCTTC. The chain combines TRBV11-2 with TRBJ2-1; tentatively, D is TRBD1 (6 bases). This CDR3 contains 16 residues. Per the germline V gene, CDR1 is SGHAT and CDR2 is FQNNGV. V gave up 0 bases and J gave up 1 base, with 10 bases separating them. The full variable domain, rest sourced from reference TRBV11-2 and TRBJ2-1, is EAGVAQSPRYKIIEKRQSVAFWCNPISGHATLYWYQQILGQGPKLLIQFQNNGVVDDSQLPKDRFSAERLKGVDSTLKIQPAKLEDSAVYLCASSLDSQGSYNEQFFGPGTRLTVL.

V is TRBV11-3 and J is TRBJ1-3; D not resolved. The V gene's germline CDR1 is SGHNT and CDR2 YENEEA. This CDR3 has 15 amino acids. V shed 5 bases and J shed 0 bases, with 11 bases lying between them. The CDR3 spells CASSAGVFSGNTIYF. For the CDR3, the DNA is TGTGCCAGCAGCGCCGGAGTCTTCTCTGGAAACACCATATATTTT.

The chain couples TRBV6-5 to TRBJ2-7, with D possibly matching TRBD2 (5 bases). V dropped 5 bases and J dropped 3 bases, with 14 bases sitting between them. Germline V gene sequence: CDR1 MNHEY, CDR2 SVGAGI. The CDR3 is 14 residues long. In nucleotides, the CDR3 is TGTGCCAGCAGTCCCAGGAGGACCTTCTACGAGCAGTACTTC. This sequence encodes CASSPRRTFYEQYF.

In nucleotides, the CDR3 is TGTGCCAGCAGCTCCCGACTAGTAAATGAGCAGTTCTTC. Translation gives CASSSRLVNEQFF. This chain joins TRBV7-2 and TRBJ2-1; tentative D call: TRBD2 (6 bases). Per the germline V gene, CDR1 is SGHTA and CDR2 is FQGNSA. V shed 4 bases and J shed 7 bases, with 11 bases lying between them. CDR3 length: 13 residues.

The gene calls are TRBV19 and TRBJ2-5; 8 bases line up with TRBD2. The V gene end was trimmed by 7 bases and the J gene end by 1 base; junction bases not matched to a gene: 8. The CDR3 sequence is 15 residues long. From germline, CDR1 is LNHDA and CDR2 SQIVND (reference sequence). The DNA for the CDR3 is TGTGCCAGTACCCAGACTAGCGCGCCCCAAGAGACCCAGTACTTC. It specifies CASTQTSAPQETQYF.

The chain links TRBV6-1 to TRBJ1-1; D call uncertain. The germline CDR1 and CDR2 sequences are MNHNS and SASEGT. The CDR3 loop spans 14 amino acids. Trimming shortened V by 3 bases and J by 0 bases, and 8 bases separated the two germline ends. The CDR3 sequence is CASSELEMNTEAFF. The CDR3 region has the DNA TGTGCCAGCAGTGAGTTGGAGATGAACACTGAAGCTTTCTTT.

J is TRBJ1-1 and V is TRBV7-9, with D unclear. Germline lookup yields CDR1 SEHNR and CDR2 FQNEAQ (reference sequence). V lost 5 bases, J lost 3 bases, and 10 bases lay in between. The CDR3 length is 13 residues. CDR3 protein: CASSLGLDTEAFF. CDR3 coding DNA: TGTGCCAGCAGCCTAGGACTTGACACTGAAGCTTTCTTT.

The V call is TRBV11-2, the J call TRBJ1-4; 9 nucleotides agree with TRBD1. The CDR3 has 16 residues. Germline values: CDR1 SGHAT, CDR2 FQNNGV. Trimming cost V 1 base and J 7 bases; bases outside gene matches: 7. The CDR3 DNA follows: TGTGCCAGCAGCTTAGGCACAGGGGGCGCGGGTGAAAAACTGTTTTTT. Translated, it gives CASSLGTGGAGEKLFF.

V gene TRBV28 combines with J gene TRBJ1-5; 7 bases agree with TRBD1. The germline gives CDR1 MDHEN, CDR2 SYDVKM. The V segment lost 5 bases and the J segment 1 base; nucleotides outside the gene matches: 5. CDR3 length equals 15 residues. The CDR3 nucleotides read TGTGCCAGCAGTGGAAGGACAGGAAGCAATCAGCCCCAGCATTTT. It codes for CASSGRTGSNQPQHF.

The chain is built from TRBV11-2 and TRBJ2-2; D is unclear. The CDR3 consists of 13 residues. The V gene's germline CDR1 is SGHAT and CDR2 FQNNGV. V lost 1 base and J 7 bases, leaving 7 bases between the germline ends. CDR3 sequence reads: CASSLGRSGELFF. The CDR3 coding sequence is TGTGCCAGCAGCTTAGGTCGCAGCGGGGAGCTGTTTTTT.

Only a few counts were recorded for this clone. V usage is TRBV15 and J usage is TRBJ1-4; the match to TRBD1 covers 9 bases. The CDR3 extends over 14 amino acids. Unmatched junction bases numbered 9, after V lost 9 bases and J lost 7 bases. Germline CDR1 and CDR2: LNHNV and YYDKDF (reference sequence). The CDR3 sequence: CATENRGRGEKLFF. DNA for the CDR3: TGTGCCACAGAAAACAGGGGGCGAGGTGAAAAACTGTTTTTT.

The gene calls are TRBV7-3 and TRBJ2-5; D is possibly TRBD2 (5 bases). Germline lookup yields CDR1 SGHTA and CDR2 FQGTGA. V was clipped by 2 bases and J by 5 bases, with 9 bases between them. This CDR3 spans 13 amino acids. The CDR3 DNA follows: TGTGCCAGCAGCTTAGGGTCGGGGGAGACCCAGTACTTC. Translated: CASSLGSGETQYF.

The V call is TRBV18, the J call TRBJ1-6; weak D call: TRBD1 (6 bases). The CDR3 spans 15 residues. V was shortened by 2 bases and J by 9 bases, with 14 bases between the two germline ends. The germline gives CDR1 KGHSH, CDR2 LQKENI. The CDR3 is CASSPTTGLTSPLHF. The CDR3 DNA reads as TGTGCCAGCTCACCAACCACAGGGTTAACTTCACCCCTCCACTTT.

This chain links TRBV7-9 with TRBJ2-1; 13 bases agree with TRBD2. The CDR3 is made up of 18 amino acids. The V and J ends lost 5 bases and 5 bases, in that order; junction bases with no gene match: 12. CDR1 SEHNR and CDR2 FQNEAQ come from the germline V gene (reference sequence). The CDR3 sequence is CASSPGLAGIKINNEQFF. The DNA of the CDR3 is TGTGCCAGCAGCCCGGGACTAGCGGGAATCAAAATTAACAATGAGCAGTTCTTC.

V usage is TRBV28 and J usage is TRBJ1-5, with TRBD1 identical over 9 bases. V gave up 3 bases and J gave up 0 bases; unmatched junction bases: 18. The germline V gene has CDR1 MDHEN and CDR2 SYDVKM. This CDR3 contains 21 residues. In nucleotides, the CDR3 is TGTGCCAGCAGTTTTGGACAGGGGAATCCAATCCGGTTGATTAGCAATCAGCCCCAGCATTTT. It specifies CASSFGQGNPIRLISNQPQHF.

The chain is built from TRBV5-8 and TRBJ2-1; D perhaps matches TRBD2 (5 bases). With 9 bases removed from V and 9 bases from J, the gap between germline ends came to 25 bases. Germline V gene lookup returns CDR1 SGHTS and CDR2 YDEGEE. The CDR3 has 15 residues. CDR3 sequence: CATPIGLGSPGEQFF. CDR3 DNA sequence: TGTGCCACCCCGATTGGACTGGGGAGTCCGGGTGAGCAGTTCTTC.

The genes are TRBV24-1 and TRBJ2-2; 11 nucleotides align to TRBD1. Germline-derived CDR1 and CDR2 are KGHDR and SFDVKD. CDR3 length: 14 amino acids. With V trimmed by 7 bases and J by 5 bases, 2 bases remained unmatched. The CDR3 protein is CATRDRGQTGELFF. In nucleotides, the CDR3 is TGTGCCACCAGGGACAGGGGGCAAACCGGGGAGCTGTTTTTT.